Listed below are T cell receptor beta chains from one sample, sequenced in a study of neurological immune-mediated disorders. TCRdb reanalysed the 5' RACE reads using MiXCR and keeps one entry per CDR3 protein. The sample records about 80,000 distinct CDR3 sequences, approximately 9.4% being singletons. Material for sequencing was PBMCs. These receptor sequences come from a man between 45 and 60 years old in good health. Each CDR3 is given with its conserved first and last residue. Each record gives: clone size, D gene, J gene, V gene, CDR3 length, CDR3 DNA, CDR3 protein. The D gene is left open where the match is weak. Expanded clones get a size class; other rows say once, few or many, or leave the size out.

clone size: many; D gene: TRBD2; J gene: TRBJ2-7; V gene: TRBV14; CDR3 length: 16; CDR3 DNA: TGTGCCAGCCGTGCTAGCGGGAGGTTCATGTACCACGAGCAGTACTTC; CDR3 protein: CASRASGRFMYHEQYF
clone size: few; D gene: .; J gene: TRBJ2-7; V gene: TRBV28; CDR3 length: 16; CDR3 DNA: TGTGCCAGCAGTTGGGGGGGGGCGGGAGCCTTCTACGAGCAGTACTTC; CDR3 protein: CASSWGGAGAFYEQYF
clone size: many; D gene: .; J gene: TRBJ1-5; V gene: TRBV28; CDR3 length: 14; CDR3 DNA: TGTGCCAGCAGTCCCAGGGACACCAATCAGCCCCAGCATTTT; CDR3 protein: CASSPRDTNQPQHF
clone size: many; D gene: TRBD2; J gene: TRBJ2-7; V gene: TRBV6-5; CDR3 length: 18; CDR3 DNA: TGTGCCAGCAGTTACGGGCAAGCGGGAGGGCCTAACTCCTACGAGCAGTACTTC; CDR3 protein: CASSYGQAGGPNSYEQYF
clone size: many; D gene: .; J gene: TRBJ1-3; V gene: TRBV29-1; CDR3 length: 14; CDR3 DNA: TGCAGCGTTGATCGGCAGGGACCCGGAAACACCATATATTTT; CDR3 protein: CSVDRQGPGNTIYF
clone size: many; D gene: .; J gene: TRBJ2-3; V gene: TRBV6-8; CDR3 length: 13; CDR3 DNA: TGTGCCAGCAGTACGCGGACAAGGCAAACGCAGTATTTT; CDR3 protein: CASSTRTRQTQYF
clone size: many; D gene: TRBD2; J gene: TRBJ2-3; V gene: TRBV29-1; CDR3 length: 13; CDR3 DNA: TGCAGCGTTGAAATCGGGGGGACAGATACGCAGTATTTT; CDR3 protein: CSVEIGGTDTQYF
clone size: .; D gene: .; J gene: TRBJ2-3; V gene: TRBV9; CDR3 length: 13; CDR3 DNA: TGTGCCAGCAGCGCCGACCCCACAGATACGCAGTATTTT; CDR3 protein: CASSADPTDTQYF
clone size: many; D gene: .; J gene: TRBJ1-1; V gene: TRBV27; CDR3 length: 14; CDR3 DNA: TGTGCCAGCAGTTTAAGCAGGGTCAACACTGAAGCTTTCTTT; CDR3 protein: CASSLSRVNTEAFF
clone size: many; D gene: .; J gene: TRBJ2-5; V gene: TRBV29-1; CDR3 length: 15; CDR3 DNA: TGCAGCGTTGAAGGGACAAGTGGGTTGCGGGAGACCCAGTACTTC; CDR3 protein: CSVEGTSGLRETQYF
clone size: many; D gene: TRBD2; J gene: TRBJ2-7; V gene: TRBV20-1; CDR3 length: 13; CDR3 DNA: TGCAGTGCTAGACCGGGACTAGTCTACGAGCAGTACTTC; CDR3 protein: CSARPGLVYEQYF
clone size: many; D gene: TRBD1; J gene: TRBJ1-6; V gene: TRBV5-1; CDR3 length: 17; CDR3 DNA: TGCGCCAGCAGCTTGTACACAGGGGAACAAATCAATTCACCCCTCCACTTT; CDR3 protein: CASSLYTGEQINSPLHF
clone size: many; D gene: TRBD2; J gene: TRBJ2-3; V gene: TRBV7-6; CDR3 length: 17; CDR3 DNA: TGTGCCAGCAGCTTAGCGGCGGCGGGAGGTGGCACAGATACGCAGTATTTT; CDR3 protein: CASSLAAAGGGTDTQYF
clone size: many; D gene: .; J gene: TRBJ2-3; V gene: TRBV29-1; CDR3 length: 12; CDR3 DNA: TGCAGCGTTGGGACGGGCCCGGATACGCAGTATTTT; CDR3 protein: CSVGTGPDTQYF
clone size: many; D gene: .; J gene: TRBJ2-7; V gene: TRBV5-1; CDR3 length: 14; CDR3 DNA: TGCGCCAGCAGCTTGGTATCGGGTTGGTACGAGCAGTACTTC; CDR3 protein: CASSLVSGWYEQYF
clone size: many; D gene: .; J gene: TRBJ2-7; V gene: TRBV6-5; CDR3 length: 14; CDR3 DNA: TGTGCCAGCAGGTCAGGAAGCTCAACCTACGAGCAGTACTTC; CDR3 protein: CASRSGSSTYEQYF
clone size: many; D gene: TRBD1; J gene: TRBJ2-1; V gene: TRBV5-1; CDR3 length: 15; CDR3 DNA: TGCGCCAGCAGCAAGGGACAGGGTTGGTACAATGAGCAGTTCTTC; CDR3 protein: CASSKGQGWYNEQFF
clone size: many; D gene: .; J gene: TRBJ2-7; V gene: TRBV12-3/TRBV12-4; CDR3 length: 14; CDR3 DNA: TGTGCCAGCAGTTTATCTTGGAGGGCCGGGGAGCAGTACTTC; CDR3 protein: CASSLSWRAGEQYF
clone size: many; D gene: TRBD2; J gene: TRBJ2-1; V gene: TRBV20-1; CDR3 length: 13; CDR3 DNA: TGCAGTGCCCGAGCGGGGGTATACAATGAGCAGTTCTTC; CDR3 protein: CSARAGVYNEQFF
clone size: few; D gene: .; J gene: TRBJ2-1; V gene: TRBV21-1; CDR3 length: 12; CDR3 DNA: TGTGCCAGCAGCTTCCGGACAGGTTTTAAGTTCTTC; CDR3 protein: CASSFRTGFKFF
clone size: many; D gene: .; J gene: TRBJ2-5; V gene: TRBV5-1; CDR3 length: 11; CDR3 DNA: TGCGCCAGCAGCCAACAAGAGACCCAGTACTTC; CDR3 protein: CASSQQETQYF
clone size: .; D gene: TRBD1; J gene: TRBJ2-7; V gene: TRBV5-1; CDR3 length: 15; CDR3 DNA: TGCGCCAGCAGCTTTGACAGGGGGGTATCCTACGAGCAGTACTTC; CDR3 protein: CASSFDRGVSYEQYF
clone size: many; D gene: .; J gene: TRBJ1-2; V gene: TRBV5-1; CDR3 length: 13; CDR3 DNA: TGCGCCAGCAGCTTGGCCGGCAGTTTCAGCTACACCTTC; CDR3 protein: CASSLAGSFSYTF
clone size: .; D gene: .; J gene: TRBJ2-3; V gene: TRBV3-1; CDR3 length: 14; CDR3 DNA: TGTGCCAGCAGCCTCTTTGAGCCCACAGATACGCAGTATTTT; CDR3 protein: CASSLFEPTDTQYF
clone size: many; D gene: .; J gene: TRBJ1-5; V gene: TRBV15; CDR3 length: 14; CDR3 DNA: TGTGCCACCAGCAGAGTTGCAGGTAATCAGCCCCAGCATTTT; CDR3 protein: CATSRVAGNQPQHF
clone size: many; D gene: TRBD1; J gene: TRBJ2-3; V gene: TRBV5-1; CDR3 length: 16; CDR3 DNA: TGCGCCAGCAGCTTAGGTCGGGACAGGGGGACAGATACGCAGTATTTT; CDR3 protein: CASSLGRDRGTDTQYF
clone size: many; D gene: .; J gene: TRBJ1-4; V gene: TRBV20-1; CDR3 length: 14; CDR3 DNA: TGCAGTGCTAGAGAGACGGCTGCAAATGAAAAACTGTTTTTT; CDR3 protein: CSARETAANEKLFF
clone size: many; D gene: TRBD2; J gene: TRBJ2-3; V gene: TRBV7-9; CDR3 length: 18; CDR3 DNA: TGTGCCAGCAGCCCACTAGCGGGCAGCTCCACGAGCACAGATACGCAGTATTTT; CDR3 protein: CASSPLAGSSTSTDTQYF
clone size: .; D gene: .; J gene: TRBJ1-4; V gene: TRBV18; CDR3 length: 17; CDR3 DNA: TGTGCCAGCTCACGGACGGAGATCCAAGCAACTAATGAAAAACTGTTTTTT; CDR3 protein: CASSRTEIQATNEKLFF
clone size: many; D gene: TRBD2; J gene: TRBJ2-3; V gene: TRBV20-1; CDR3 length: 12; CDR3 DNA: TGCAGTGCTAGGGGGGGGGCAGATACGCAGTATTTT; CDR3 protein: CSARGGADTQYF
clone size: .; D gene: .; J gene: TRBJ2-2; V gene: TRBV10-3; CDR3 length: 15; CDR3 DNA: TGTGCCATCAGTGATCTGAGTTTCGACACCGGGGAGCTGTTTTTT; CDR3 protein: CAISDLSFDTGELFF
clone size: many; D gene: .; J gene: TRBJ1-2; V gene: TRBV7-9; CDR3 length: 14; CDR3 DNA: TGTGCCAGCAGCCTAAGAGGGTCCGAATATGGCTACACCTTC; CDR3 protein: CASSLRGSEYGYTF
clone size: .; D gene: TRBD1; J gene: TRBJ1-2; V gene: TRBV29-1; CDR3 length: 13; CDR3 DNA: TGCAGCGTCGGACAGGGGCTGGACTATGGCTACACCTTC; CDR3 protein: CSVGQGLDYGYTF
clone size: many; D gene: .; J gene: TRBJ1-2; V gene: TRBV7-9; CDR3 length: 15; CDR3 DNA: TGTGCCAGCAGCTTAGATGTTGGATACGACTATGGCTACACCTTC; CDR3 protein: CASSLDVGYDYGYTF
clone size: many; D gene: TRBD1; J gene: TRBJ2-7; V gene: TRBV20-1; CDR3 length: 13; CDR3 DNA: TGCAGTGCCTGGGACAGCCTCTCCTACGAGCAGTACTTC; CDR3 protein: CSAWDSLSYEQYF
clone size: .; D gene: TRBD2; J gene: TRBJ2-1; V gene: TRBV24-1; CDR3 length: 19; CDR3 DNA: TGTGCCACCAGTGATTCCTCCGGGACTAGCGGTAGCTCCTACAATGAGCAGTTCTTC; CDR3 protein: CATSDSSGTSGSSYNEQFF
clone size: .; D gene: .; J gene: TRBJ1-4; V gene: TRBV5-1; CDR3 length: 14; CDR3 DNA: TGCGCCAGCACCCCGGGGGCAACTAATGAAAAACTGTTTTTT; CDR3 protein: CASTPGATNEKLFF
clone size: many; D gene: .; J gene: TRBJ2-7; V gene: TRBV29-1; CDR3 length: 13; CDR3 DNA: TGCAGCGTTGGGGGGGCTTCCGCCTACGAGCAGTACTTC; CDR3 protein: CSVGGASAYEQYF
clone size: many; D gene: .; J gene: TRBJ2-7; V gene: TRBV7-9; CDR3 length: 14; CDR3 DNA: TGTGCCAGCAGCCGGGGACAAGTTCTTTACGAGCAGTACTTC; CDR3 protein: CASSRGQVLYEQYF
clone size: .; D gene: .; J gene: TRBJ2-3; V gene: TRBV9; CDR3 length: 15; CDR3 DNA: TGTGCCAGCAGCGTGGAACTGGAACTCACAGATACGAAGTATTTT; CDR3 protein: CASSVELELTDTKYF
clone size: many; D gene: .; J gene: TRBJ2-3; V gene: TRBV12-3/TRBV12-4; CDR3 length: 15; CDR3 DNA: TGTGCCAGCAGTTTTTCGACTAGGCGCACAGATACGCAGTATTTT; CDR3 protein: CASSFSTRRTDTQYF
clone size: many; D gene: .; J gene: TRBJ1-3; V gene: TRBV10-3; CDR3 length: 12; CDR3 DNA: TGTGCCATCAGTGAGTCGGGAAACACCATATATTTT; CDR3 protein: CAISESGNTIYF
clone size: many; D gene: .; J gene: TRBJ2-7; V gene: TRBV5-1; CDR3 length: 14; CDR3 DNA: TGCGCCAGCAGCTTGGAGTCAGGGCGGTACGAGCAGTACTTC; CDR3 protein: CASSLESGRYEQYF
clone size: many; D gene: TRBD1; J gene: TRBJ2-7; V gene: TRBV5-1; CDR3 length: 15; CDR3 DNA: TGCGCCAGCAGCCTCGCCGGACAGGCGGCAGGAGAGCAGTACTTC; CDR3 protein: CASSLAGQAAGEQYF
clone size: many; D gene: .; J gene: TRBJ2-1; V gene: TRBV20-1; CDR3 length: 15; CDR3 DNA: TGCAGTGCGGACCCTTTTCCGGGCTTCTACAATGAGCAGTTCTTC; CDR3 protein: CSADPFPGFYNEQFF
clone size: many; D gene: TRBD1; J gene: TRBJ1-2; V gene: TRBV7-3; CDR3 length: 13; CDR3 DNA: TGTGCCAGCAGCGCGCAGGGGGCGGATGGCTACACCTTC; CDR3 protein: CASSAQGADGYTF
clone size: many; D gene: TRBD2; J gene: TRBJ2-3; V gene: TRBV28; CDR3 length: 18; CDR3 DNA: TGTGCCAGCAGCTCCGCCTCACTAGCGGGGGGACCGAGAGATACGCAGTATTTT; CDR3 protein: CASSSASLAGGPRDTQYF
clone size: many; D gene: TRBD2; J gene: TRBJ2-1; V gene: TRBV6-2/TRBV6-3; CDR3 length: 15; CDR3 DNA: TGTGCCAGCAGTAGTGGGACTAGCGGTCGCGATGAGCAGTTCTTC; CDR3 protein: CASSSGTSGRDEQFF
clone size: .; D gene: TRBD2; J gene: TRBJ2-3; V gene: TRBV27; CDR3 length: 15; CDR3 DNA: TGTGCCAGCAGAGGGGCTAGCGGAGTTGCAGATACGCAGTATTTT; CDR3 protein: CASRGASGVADTQYF
clone size: many; D gene: .; J gene: TRBJ2-3; V gene: TRBV29-1; CDR3 length: 11; CDR3 DNA: TGCAGCCTGACAGTTTCGGATACGCAGTATTTT; CDR3 protein: CSLTVSDTQYF
clone size: many; D gene: TRBD2; J gene: TRBJ2-1; V gene: TRBV5-1; CDR3 length: 15; CDR3 DNA: TGCGCCAGCAGCTTGGTGGGGCCTAGCGGCAATGAGCAGTTCTTC; CDR3 protein: CASSLVGPSGNEQFF
clone size: many; D gene: .; J gene: TRBJ2-5; V gene: TRBV3-1; CDR3 length: 15; CDR3 DNA: TGTGCCAGCAGCCGAAGGGACCGACGGGGAGAGACCCAGTACTTC; CDR3 protein: CASSRRDRRGETQYF
clone size: many; D gene: .; J gene: TRBJ1-4; V gene: TRBV5-1; CDR3 length: 15; CDR3 DNA: TGCGCCAGCAGCCCGACACCTACAACTAATGAAAAACTGTTTTTT; CDR3 protein: CASSPTPTTNEKLFF
clone size: many; D gene: .; J gene: TRBJ2-1; V gene: TRBV5-1; CDR3 length: 16; CDR3 DNA: TGCGCCAGCAGCTTTTCTAGACAGACCTCCTACAATGAGCAGTTCTTC; CDR3 protein: CASSFSRQTSYNEQFF
clone size: many; D gene: TRBD2; J gene: TRBJ2-7; V gene: TRBV2; CDR3 length: 18; CDR3 DNA: TGTGCCAGCAGCGCGGGACTAGCGGGGAGGGACAGACTCTACGAGCAGTACTTC; CDR3 protein: CASSAGLAGRDRLYEQYF